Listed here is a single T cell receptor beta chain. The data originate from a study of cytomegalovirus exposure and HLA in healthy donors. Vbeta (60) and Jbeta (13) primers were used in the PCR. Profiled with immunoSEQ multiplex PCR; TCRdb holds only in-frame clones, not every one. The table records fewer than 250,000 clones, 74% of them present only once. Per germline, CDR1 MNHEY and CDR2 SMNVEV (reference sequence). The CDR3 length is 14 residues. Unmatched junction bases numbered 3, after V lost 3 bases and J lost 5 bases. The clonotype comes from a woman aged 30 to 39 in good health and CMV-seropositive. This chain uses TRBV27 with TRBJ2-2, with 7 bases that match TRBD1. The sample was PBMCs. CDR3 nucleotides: TGTGCCAGCAGTTTGTACAGGGGTACCGGGGAGCTGTTTTTT. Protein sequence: CASSLYRGTGELFF.